This T cell receptor (beta chain) stems from a study of T cells after posttransplantation cyclophosphamide. The study's findings and limits: Blood and skin or GI T cell repertoires showed limited TRB overlap. Donor-recipient repertoire similarity was low at 1-2 months, rising over year one.

Peripheral blood was collected from the related graft donor on the marrow donation day. Sequenced by immunoSEQ multiplex PCR; TCRdb stores in-frame clones only, minus some. This table has 45,000 to 60,000 clones, almost 95% appearing once. Concerning this clone itself: Its antigen remains unidentified.

V lost 4 bases and J lost 3, with 16 bases in between. Germline CDR1 reads SGHRS; CDR2 reads YFSETQ. This CDR3 contains 15 residues. The genes are TRBV5-1 and TRBJ1-2, with D possibly being TRBD1 (5 bases). This TCR derives from a woman between 50 and 59 years old in good health and a related stem cell transplant donor. Sample: PBMCs. The CDR3 sequence: CASSPGGGRDYGYTF. The CDR3, as DNA: TGCGCCAGCAGCCCGGGGGGGGGAAGGGACTATGGCTACACCTTC. Full variable domain (rest looked up from reference TRBV5-1 and TRBJ1-2): KAGVTQTPRYLIKTRGQQVTLSCSPISGHRSVSWYQQTPGQGLQFLFEYFSETQRNKGNFPGRFSGRQFSNSRSEMNVSTLELGDSALYLCASSPGGGRDYGYTFGSGTRLTVV.